This T cell receptor beta chain was retrieved from a study of T cell responses to AZD1222 COVID-19 vaccine. Overall study findings and caveats: A mostly white British donor set with more females was recruited, and clonal diversity was possibly underestimated.

Germline V CDR1 and CDR2: LNHDA, SQIVND (reference sequence). The CDR3 totals 14 residues. J lost 6 bases, V lost 5 bases, and 10 bases had no gene match. As to this clone: Its antigen remains unidentified.

Sequencing used immunoSEQ multiplex PCR; TCRdb keeps in-frame clones, though not all of them. This sample has 200,000 or so clones, with over 85% found just once. This chain connects TRBV19 to TRBJ2-7, with 7 bases fitting TRBD2. The clonotype originates from an adult who received the AZD1222 COVID-19 vaccine. The specimen was peripheral blood, collected 28 days after the second AZD1222 dose. The CDR3 nucleotides read TGTGCCAGTAGTTTTCTCGGGGTAGCGGGCGAGCAGTACTTC. Translating it yields CASSFLGVAGEQYF.